Listed here are 11 T cell receptor beta chains from one sample, sequenced in a study of T-cell reconstitution after alpha-beta-depleted transplantation in children. Preparation of the TCRbeta library involved a method that used unique molecular identifiers. TCRdb passed the PCR reads through MiXCR, listing each CDR3 protein once. The profile shows hundreds of thousands of distinct CDR3 sequences, roughly a quarter of them singletons. Specimen: PBMCs, mostly from graft donor cells, collected 360 days after TCRalphabeta/CD19-depleted stem cell transplant. The origin of the receptors is a female patient aged 2-10 years who had a stem cell transplant for congenital amegakaryocytic thrombocytopenia, so the T cells may come from the graft donor.

This clonotype was counted between two and nine times. The rearrangement uses TRBV15 and TRBJ2-2; 10 bases are a match to TRBD1. CDR3 length equals 16 residues. The J segment lost 4 bases and the V segment lost 4 bases, leaving 6 bases of the junction unmatched. The germline V gene encodes CDR1 LNHNV and CDR2 YYDKDF (reference sequence). CDR3 coding DNA: TGTGCCACCAGCACAGACAGGGGGCGTTTCACCGGGGAGCTGTTTTTT. Translation gives CATSTDRGRFTGELFF.

The CDR3: CSVDTLRGAMGTEAFF. In DNA, the CDR3 is TGCAGCGTTGATACCCTCAGGGGGGCAATGGGGACTGAAGCTTTCTTT. The V call is TRBV29-1, the J call TRBJ1-1; 7 bases fit TRBD1. The ends lost 3 bases at V and 5 bases at J; junction bases unmatched: 15. The CDR3 runs to 16 residues. In germline, CDR1 is SQVTM, CDR2 ANQGSEA.

This clonotype was detected a few times. This rearrangement joins TRBV20-1 to TRBJ1-5; TRBD1 is a possible D gene (5 bases). Trimming stripped 3 bases from V and 9 bases from J, with 18 bases between. This CDR3 is built from 14 residues. Germline CDR1 is DFQATT and CDR2 is SNEGSKA (reference sequence). The CDR3 spells CSARDSAEGTPQHF. Written as DNA, the CDR3 is TGCAGTGCTAGGGATTCGGCGGAGGGGACGCCCCAGCATTTT.

The chain recombines TRBV20-1 with TRBJ2-1, with 15 bases aligning to TRBD2. The V segment lost 5 bases and the J segment 4 bases; nucleotides outside the gene matches: 3. CDR1 is DFQATT, CDR2 SNEGSKA, per germline (reference sequence). CDR3 length: 15 amino acids. In nucleotides, the CDR3 is TGCAGTGCTGGAGGACTAGCGGGGGGGTACAATGAGCAGTTCTTC. It translates to CSAGGLAGGYNEQFF.

This chain uses TRBV30 with TRBJ1-6; no firm D call. The CDR3 has 14 amino acids. Germline lookup yields CDR1 GTSNPN and CDR2 SVGIG (reference sequence). V was clipped by 4 bases and J by 6 bases, with 13 bases between them. In nucleotides, the CDR3 is TGTGCCTGGAACCCATCAGTGGGTAATTCACCCCTCCACTTT. Encoded protein: CAWNPSVGNSPLHF.

This chain links TRBV7-3 with TRBJ2-2, with 11 bases lining up with TRBD2. Germline CDR1 SGHTA, CDR2 FQGTGA. The CDR3 length is 17 residues. J lost 3 bases, V lost 5 bases, and 8 bases had no gene match. The chain's CDR3 is CASSTSLAGGHTGELFF. Here the CDR3 DNA reads TGTGCCAGCAGCACTTCGTTAGCGGGAGGGCACACCGGGGAGCTGTTTTTT.

V gene TRBV12-3 or TRBV12-4 combines with J gene TRBJ2-1; 11 bases agree with TRBD2. J lost 4 bases, V lost 6 bases, and 5 bases had no gene match. The CDR3 is 15 residues long. CDR3 amino acids: CASRGTSGSYNEQFF. The CDR3 DNA reads as TGTGCCAGCAGGGGGACTAGCGGTTCGTACAATGAGCAGTTCTTC.

This clonotype was counted a few times. This sequence joins TRBV3-1 and TRBJ1-2; unclear D gene. V gave up 0 bases and J gave up 1 base, with 6 bases separating them. The CDR3 consists of 14 residues. Germline CDR1 is LGHDT and CDR2 is YNNKEL (reference sequence). The CDR3 protein is CASSQDSSNYGYTF. The CDR3 coding sequence is TGTGCCAGCAGCCAAGATTCAAGTAACTATGGCTACACCTTC. The full variable domain, in which reference TRBV3-1 and TRBJ1-2 provide the parts outside the CDR3, is DTAVSQTPKYLVTQMGNDKSIKCEQNLGHDTMYWYKQDSKKFLKIMFSYNNKELIINETVPNRFSPKSPDKAHLNLHINSLELGDSAVYFCASSQDSSNYGYTFGSGTRLTVV.

The V gene is TRBV6-4, the J gene TRBJ2-3, with 13 bases lining up with TRBD2. The CDR3 has 17 amino acids. V lost 1 base, J lost 1 base, and 2 bases stayed unmatched. Germline assignment: CDR1 MRHNA and CDR2 SNTAGT. The CDR3 sequence: CASSDLGLAGGTDTQYF. The CDR3 coding sequence is TGTGCCAGCAGTGACTTAGGACTAGCGGGGGGCACAGATACGCAGTATTTT.

This clonotype appeared many times. The rearrangement uses TRBV4-1 and TRBJ2-3; 7 bases match TRBD1. Germline trimming cut 2 bases from V and 4 bases from J; bases unmatched to any gene: 15. The CDR3 sequence is 18 residues long. Per the germline V gene, CDR1 is MGHRA and CDR2 is YSYEKL. The CDR3 protein is CASSQRWSAGGAADTQYF. In DNA, the CDR3 is TGCGCCAGCAGCCAAAGATGGTCCGCAGGGGGTGCGGCAGATACGCAGTATTTT.

This clonotype was picked up a small number of times. J is TRBJ2-1 and V is TRBV12-3 or TRBV12-4; 13 bases agree with TRBD2. J was trimmed by 12 bases and V by 6 bases; bases with no gene match: 8. This CDR3 is 14 amino acids long. CDR3 region: CASSPGTSGTRQFF. DNA for the CDR3: TGTGCCAGCAGCCCCGGGACTAGCGGGACTAGGCAGTTCTTC.